The clone carrying this T cell receptor beta chain was picked up many times. The data belong to a study of Graves' ophthalmopathy and Graves' hyperthyroidism. RNA transcripts provided the template for amplifying TCR beta CDR3 regions. First-round RT-PCR employed HTBI primers, with a second-round multiplex PCR after it. Via MiXCR, TCRdb re-called the multiplex PCR reads, giving one row per CDR3 protein. Here the sample spans around 1.1 million distinct CDR3 sequences, roughly two fifths being singletons. V lost 1 base and J lost 4, with 14 bases in between. The V gene's germline CDR1 is LGHNA and CDR2 YSLEER. This CDR3 spans 15 amino acids.

This clonotype was obtained from an adult man with Graves' hyperthyroidism. Sequenced sample: peripheral blood or thyroid tissue (not recorded which). This chain connects TRBV4-3 to TRBJ2-7; D might be TRBD1 or TRBD2, each matching 6 bases. The CDR3 region is CASSQGGGGGYEQYF. The DNA of the CDR3 is TGCGCCAGCAGCCAAGGAGGGGGAGGAGGTTACGAGCAGTACTTC.